The present TCR beta chain was sequenced within a study of blood T cell repertoires in COVID-19. The wider study: COVID-19 samples from acute and convalescent phases originated in the United States, Italy and Spain. PBMCs, B-cell-depleted T cells, or T cells were the source of the cDNA or gDNA that made up the material.

The CDR3 length is 12 residues. Per germline, CDR1 MNHEY and CDR2 SVGAGI. V was pared by 6 bases and J by 5 bases, with 3 bases of the junction left unmatched. Authors' methods: How many nucleated cells were present was estimated from reference gene primer amplification. The table came from immunoSEQ multiplex PCR; TCRdb's copy has only in-frame clones and leaves some out. The V and J calls and clone size were taken over from that table, and D and trimming were inferred from the DNA. There are 110,000 or so clones in the sample; roughly 87% occur only once, and more than 6% lies in the top ten. Sequenced material: peripheral blood. The chain combines TRBV6-5 with TRBJ1-2; 7 positions agree with TRBD1. This TCR was sampled from a human donor in a cohort sampled during active COVID-19. CDR3 residues: CASRGQTYGYTF. The CDR3 coding sequence is TGTGCCAGCAGGGGACAGACTTATGGCTACACCTTC.